This T cell receptor beta chain was found in a study of blood T cell repertoires in COVID-19 (dated by TCRdb to 2019 to 2021). Study-level background: Collaborator samples came from the United States, Italy and Spain and covered acute and convalescent phases of COVID-19. The prospective study material was composed of cDNA or gDNA derived from T cells, B-cell-depleted T cells, or PBMCs. The dataset comprised deeply sampled blood TCRbeta repertoires from subjects exposed to, actively infected with, or recovered from COVID-19. The repertoires were released in a freely available public database intended as a resource for research on the immune response to SARS-CoV-2. Samples were obtained from the ongoing ImmuneRACE study (first 160 participants) and from over 1,000 subjects provided by 6 global collaborators. The sample metadata nearly always contained a de-identified subject ID, COVID-19 status, age in years and sex. Where available, HLA class I and class II types were taken from metadata supplied by the sample provider and were not determined by assay-based typing.

Here V drops 5 bases and J drops 2 bases, and the junction holds 10 bases not matched to any gene. Measured from the cysteine to the phenylalanine, the CDR3 is 16 residues long. Only the CDR3 DNA is retained, 48 bases long and in frame from the first base. CDR1 LNHDA and CDR2 SQIVND were looked up in the germline V gene (reference sequence). This clone appeared once. The antigen it binds to is not known. Qualities for individual bases were not recorded, and no much larger clone is one base off. TCRbeta CDR3 regions were amplified from genomic DNA by means of the immunoSEQ Assay, a bias-controlled multiplex PCR. The source study handled its data this way. Within the assay, amplification of reference gene primers was used to estimate how many nucleated cells each sample contained. To quantify the absolute abundance of each unique TCRbeta CDR3 rearrangement, sequence reads were collapsed and filtered. For each sample, productive Simpson clonality was calculated by taking the square root of Simpson's diversity index across productive rearrangements. The table comes from immuneACCESS by way of TCRdb, which keeps in-frame sequences with V and J called. Part of the clones is missing from these tables; in studies checked, under half for an unresolved V gene and the rest for unknown reasons. From that table come the V and J calls and clone size; the DNA was used to work out D and trimming. The sample includes nearly 55,000 clones, with more than 60% observed a single time. The ten largest clonotypes hold about 15% of the sample.

The collaborating institutions used their own protocols to collect whole blood in K2EDTA tubes. Collaborator samples were shipped for TCRbeta analysis as frozen whole blood, isolated PBMCs, or DNA extracted from either sample type. Summary of the overall study and its limitations: How much clinical and demographic metadata was included differed by source and by participant, and the metadata was provided uncurated.

The V gene is TRBV19 and the J gene is TRBJ2-3, with 7 junctional bases fitting TRBD2. The sequenced sample consisted of peripheral blood. This receptor was taken from a human donor with active or convalescent COVID-19. The donor label of this sample is uncertain. Here is the DNA: TGTGCCAGTAGTTTAAGACTAGCTCAACCCACAGATACGCAGTATTTT. This encodes CASSLRLAQPTDTQYF.